This T cell receptor beta chain was recorded in a study of T cells in Graves' hyperthyroidism and ophthalmopathy. TCR beta CDR3 regions were amplified from RNA transcripts. First-round RT-PCR targeting the TCR CDR3 was performed with the HTBI primer set. TCRdb reanalysed the multiplex PCR reads using MiXCR and keeps one entry per CDR3 protein. The table records about 380,000 distinct CDR3 sequences, about 13% of them present only once. The study's findings and limits: Most clonotypes expanded in thyroid above 0.001 were likewise present in blood.

In this sample, this clonotype turned up many times. Its matching antigen is unknown. The origin of this receptor is a man in his thirties or forties with Graves' hyperthyroidism that later progressed to Graves' ophthalmopathy. Sequencing was performed on blood.

CDR3 loop: CASSEYKNNEQFF. The CDR3 DNA reads as TGTGCCAGCAGTGAGTACAAGAACAATGAGCAGTTCTTC. V and J are TRBV2 and TRBJ2-1; no firm D call. V was pared by 3 bases and J by 5 bases, with 8 bases between. Germline V gene lookup returns CDR1 SNHLY and CDR2 FYNNEI. The CDR3 runs to 13 residues.